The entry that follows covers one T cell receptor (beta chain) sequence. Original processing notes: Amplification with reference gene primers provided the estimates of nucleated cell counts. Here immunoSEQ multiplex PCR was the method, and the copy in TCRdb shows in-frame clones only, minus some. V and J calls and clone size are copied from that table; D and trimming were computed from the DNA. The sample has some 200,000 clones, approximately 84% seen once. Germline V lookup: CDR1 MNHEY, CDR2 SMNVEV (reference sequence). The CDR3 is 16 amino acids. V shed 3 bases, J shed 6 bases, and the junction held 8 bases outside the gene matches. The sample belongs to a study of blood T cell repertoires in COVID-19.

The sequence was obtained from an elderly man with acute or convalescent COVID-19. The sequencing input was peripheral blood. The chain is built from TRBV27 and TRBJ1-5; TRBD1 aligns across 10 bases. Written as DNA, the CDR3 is TGTGCCAGCAGTTTCGCCGGGACAGGGGTCGGTCAGCCCCAGCATTTT. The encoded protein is CASSFAGTGVGQPQHF.